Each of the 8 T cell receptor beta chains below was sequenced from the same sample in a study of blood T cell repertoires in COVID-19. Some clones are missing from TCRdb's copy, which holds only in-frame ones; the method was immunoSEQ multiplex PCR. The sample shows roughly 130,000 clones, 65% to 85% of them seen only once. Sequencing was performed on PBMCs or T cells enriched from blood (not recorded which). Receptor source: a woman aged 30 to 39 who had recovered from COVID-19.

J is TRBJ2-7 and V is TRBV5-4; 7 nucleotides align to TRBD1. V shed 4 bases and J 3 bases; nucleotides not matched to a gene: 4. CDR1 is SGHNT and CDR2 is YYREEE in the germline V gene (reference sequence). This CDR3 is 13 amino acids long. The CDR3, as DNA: TGTGCCAGCAGCCTACGGGACAGCTACGAGCAGTACTTC. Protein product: CASSLRDSYEQYF. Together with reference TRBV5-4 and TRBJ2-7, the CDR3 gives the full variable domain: ETGVTQSPTHLIKTRGQQVTLRCSSQSGHNTVSWYQQALGQGPQFIFQYYREEENGRGNFPPRFSGLQFPNYSSELNVNALELDDSALYLCASSLRDSYEQYFGPGTRLTVT.

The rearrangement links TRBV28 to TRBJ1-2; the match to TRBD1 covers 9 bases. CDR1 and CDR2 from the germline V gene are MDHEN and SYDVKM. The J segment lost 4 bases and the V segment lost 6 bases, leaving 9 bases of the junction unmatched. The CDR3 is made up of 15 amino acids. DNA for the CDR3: TGTGCCAGCAGCCGTACAGGGGGCAGGATCTATGGCTACACCTTC. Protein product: CASSRTGGRIYGYTF.

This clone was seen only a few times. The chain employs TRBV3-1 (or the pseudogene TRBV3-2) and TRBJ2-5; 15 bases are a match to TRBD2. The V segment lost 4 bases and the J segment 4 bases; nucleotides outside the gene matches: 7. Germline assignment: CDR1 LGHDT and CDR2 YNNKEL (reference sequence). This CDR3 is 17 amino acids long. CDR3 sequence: CASSPLRTSGRGETQYF. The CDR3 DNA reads TGTGCCAGCAGCCCACTCAGGACTAGCGGGAGGGGAGAGACCCAGTACTTC.

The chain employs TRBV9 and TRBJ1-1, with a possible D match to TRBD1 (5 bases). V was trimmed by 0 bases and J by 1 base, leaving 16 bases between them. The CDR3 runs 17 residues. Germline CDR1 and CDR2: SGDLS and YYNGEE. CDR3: CASSVGAVFDRNTEAFF. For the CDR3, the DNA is TGTGCCAGCAGCGTAGGGGCCGTCTTTGACAGGAACACTGAAGCTTTCTTT.

DNA of the CDR3: TGCGCCAGCAGCCAAGCCCAGCATCCCCTCGGGAGCCCCCTCCACTTT. This sequence encodes CASSQAQHPLGSPLHF. The chain employs TRBV4-3 and TRBJ1-6; D is ambiguous. Trimming stripped 1 base from V and 13 bases from J, with 20 bases between. There are 16 residues in the CDR3. Germline V gives CDR1 LGHNA, CDR2 YSLEER.

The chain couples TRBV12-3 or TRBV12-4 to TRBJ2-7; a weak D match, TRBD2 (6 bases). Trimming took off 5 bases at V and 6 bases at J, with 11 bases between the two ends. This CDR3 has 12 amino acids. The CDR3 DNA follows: TGTGCCAGCAGTGTGGGACTCAGCGAGCAGTACTTC. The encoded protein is CASSVGLSEQYF.

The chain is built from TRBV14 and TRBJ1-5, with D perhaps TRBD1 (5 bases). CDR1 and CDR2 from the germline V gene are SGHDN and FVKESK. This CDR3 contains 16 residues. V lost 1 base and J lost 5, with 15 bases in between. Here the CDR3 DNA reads TGTGCCAGCAGCCAAGTGCTAGGGGTACACTATCAGCCCCAGCATTTT. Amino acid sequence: CASSQVLGVHYQPQHF.

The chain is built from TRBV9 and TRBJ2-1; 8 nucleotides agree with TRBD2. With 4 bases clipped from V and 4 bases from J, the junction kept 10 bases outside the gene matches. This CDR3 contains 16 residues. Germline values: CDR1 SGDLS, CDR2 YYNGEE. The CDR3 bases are TGTGCCAGCAGCCCGGGGGGCGCTAGCGGGTACAATGAGCAGTTCTTC. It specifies CASSPGGASGYNEQFF.